Below, 11 T cell receptor beta chains from the same sample are listed, as sequenced in a study of CD8+CD57+ T cells in acquired aplastic anemia. Genomic DNA, serving as template, underwent TCR beta VDJ and CDR3 profiling. TCRdb used MiXCR to reprocess the reads, holding one entry per CDR3 protein. The table shows around 250,000 distinct CDR3 sequences, with about 56% occurring only once. Sample: sorted CD4+, CD8+, or CD8+CD57+ T cells (not recorded which) from PBMCs. The receptor source for this set is a human donor with severe aplastic anemia or a healthy control (not recorded which).

CDR3 residues: CASSFRANTGELFF. In nucleotides, the CDR3 is TGTGCCAGCAGCTTTAGAGCGAACACCGGGGAGCTGTTTTTT. The V gene is TRBV7-9, the J gene TRBJ2-2; D is unresolved. Deletions cut 3 bases from V and 0 bases from J, with 5 bases between. The CDR3 runs to 14 residues. CDR1 is SEHNR and CDR2 is FQNEAQ in the germline V gene (reference sequence). The full variable domain, rest sourced from reference TRBV7-9 and TRBJ2-2, is DTGVSQNPRHKITKRGQNVTFRCDPISEHNRLYWYRQTLGQGPEFLTYFQNEAQLEKSRLLSDRFSAERPKGSFSTLEIQRTEQGDSAMYLCASSFRANTGELFFGEGSRLTVL.

The chain couples TRBV20-1 to TRBJ2-3; 11 bases map to TRBD2. CDR1 is DFQATT and CDR2 is SNEGSKA in the germline V gene (reference sequence). The CDR3 totals 14 residues. J was trimmed by 3 bases and V by 5 bases; bases with no gene match: 4. Here the CDR3 reads CSAFLAGGTDTQYF. The CDR3, as DNA: TGCAGTGCTTTCCTAGCGGGGGGAACAGATACGCAGTATTTT.

J is TRBJ2-3 and V is TRBV10-3; no definite D call. Germline V gene lookup returns CDR1 ENHRY and CDR2 SYGVKD. The V gene lost 10 bases and the J gene lost 0 bases, with 14 bases spanning the gap. This CDR3 is built from 14 residues. CDR3: CASIDTASTDTQYF. CDR3 nucleotide sequence: TGTGCCAGCATAGACACCGCTAGCACAGATACGCAGTATTTT.

V is TRBV9 and J is TRBJ1-1, with D maybe TRBD1 (6 bases). The CDR3 extends over 14 amino acids. Germline loops: CDR1 SGDLS, CDR2 YYNGEE. V was shortened by 3 bases and J by 0 bases, with 9 bases between the two germline ends. The DNA for the CDR3 is TGTGCCAGCAGCGCCGGGACACTGAACACTGAAGCTTTCTTT. Its protein product is CASSAGTLNTEAFF.

The chain recombines TRBV7-9 with TRBJ2-5; 15 nucleotides line up with TRBD2. Trimming removed 6 bases from V and 7 bases from J; junction bases left unmatched: 6. This CDR3 comprises 15 residues. Germline V gene data show CDR1 as SEHNR and CDR2 as FQNEAQ (reference sequence). The CDR3 bases are TGTGCCAGCAGTCGGACTAGCGGGGGGGGGAGGACCCAGTACTTC. Residues: CASSRTSGGGRTQYF.

The chain combines TRBV2 with TRBJ2-1, with D unclear. Trimming took 5 bases from V and 5 from J, leaving 7 bases between them. The CDR3 runs 12 residues. Germline lookup yields CDR1 SNHLY and CDR2 FYNNEI. CDR3 nucleotide sequence: TGTGCCAGCAGTTATCGGGACAATGAGCAGTTCTTC. Translating gives CASSYRDNEQFF.

This clonotype came up a few times. The gene calls are TRBV24-1 and TRBJ2-3; D uncertain. This CDR3 contains 14 residues. Looked up from germline, CDR1 is KGHDR and CDR2 is SFDVKD. V gave up 5 bases and J gave up 0 bases, with 8 bases separating them. The CDR3 is CATSGGISTDTQYF. The CDR3 nucleotides read TGTGCCACCAGTGGTGGGATTAGCACAGATACGCAGTATTTT.

The chain recombines TRBV29-1 with TRBJ2-7; D is unresolved. Trimming stripped 4 bases from V and 2 bases from J, with 9 bases between. Germline values: CDR1 SQVTM, CDR2 ANQGSEA. The CDR3 consists of 12 residues. The CDR3 here is CSVGVRPYEQYF. CDR3 DNA sequence: TGCAGCGTTGGGGTGCGGCCCTACGAGCAGTACTTC.

CDR3 in amino acids: CASSSRDLQYF. The CDR3 DNA follows: TGTGCCAGCAGTTCCCGGGACTTGCAGTACTTC. V gene TRBV6-5 combines with J gene TRBJ2-7; weak D call: TRBD2 (6 bases). V shed 4 bases and J shed 9 bases, with 10 bases lying between them. CDR1 and CDR2 (germline): MNHEY, SVGAGI. CDR3 size: 11 residues.

This rearrangement joins TRBV2 to TRBJ1-2, with 7 bases that match TRBD1. With V trimmed by 6 bases and J by 0 bases, 4 bases remained unmatched. Germline V lookup: CDR1 SNHLY, CDR2 FYNNEI. The CDR3 sequence is 14 residues long. The CDR3 DNA is TGTGCCAGCAGGAAGACAGGGACTAACTATGGCTACACCTTC. Translated: CASRKTGTNYGYTF.

The chain has TRBV12-3 or TRBV12-4 and TRBJ1-3; D might be TRBD1 (5 bases). The CDR3 has 15 amino acids. V gave up 1 base and J gave up 7 bases, with 14 bases separating them. The CDR3 protein is CASSLVGGTRNTIYF. In DNA, the CDR3 is TGTGCCAGCAGTTTAGTTGGGGGAACACGGAACACCATATATTTT.